A selection of T cell receptor beta chains follows, all from one sample in a study of vaccination effects on CD4 cells after COVID-19. These receptors lack a known antigen. TCRdb's copy holds only in-frame clones and misses some; the assay was immunoSEQ multiplex PCR. The repertoire includes tens of thousands of clones, roughly 62% of them detected once, and 15% sits in the top ten. Sequences were derived from CD4+ T cells from PBMCs cultured with HCoV-OC43 spike peptides, sampled before COVID-19 vaccination. The receptors were gathered from a human donor who received a COVID-19 vaccine. Both conserved end residues are trimmed from each CDR3. The D gene is left open where the match is weak.

V gene	J gene	D gene	CDR3 protein
TRBV9	TRBJ1-1	.	ASSLRSLNTEAF
TRBV11-1	TRBJ2-7	.	ASSGVSRLVEQY
TRBV6-4	TRBJ2-2	.	ASSESEIGELF
TRBV24-1	TRBJ2-3	TRBD1	ATSDPMDREGTDTQY
TRBV6-5	TRBJ2-7	TRBD2	ASGLAGTYEQY
TRBV5-6	TRBJ1-6	.	ASSQQGRTNSPLH
TRBV24-1	TRBJ2-3	.	ATSDISTDTQY
TRBV5-6	TRBJ1-1	TRBD1	ASTLLDRATEAF
TRBV24-1	TRBJ1-1	TRBD1	ATSDSTGPAF
TRBV6-2/TRBV6-3	TRBJ2-2	.	ASSSPGENTGELF
TRBV18	TRBJ1-2	.	ASSPQGLGDGYT
TRBV19	TRBJ1-2	TRBD1	ASRPKGQGHPTFGYT
TRBV18	TRBJ1-2	.	ASSPRAKGVDGYT
TRBV7-8	TRBJ2-1	TRBD1	ASSHLRDRVSNEQF
TRBV9	TRBJ2-4	TRBD1	ASSVGTGILKNIQY
TRBV10-2	TRBJ1-1	TRBD1	ASSDRGRDTEAF
TRBV2	TRBJ2-7	TRBD1	ASIPGQGETYEQY
TRBV19	TRBJ1-4	TRBD1	ASSIGTVTNEKLF
TRBV29-1	TRBJ1-1	.	SGLGGYTEAF
TRBV2	TRBJ2-3	TRBD1	ASSAGGADTQY
TRBV6-5	TRBJ2-2	TRBD2	ASSFSSGSGTGELF
TRBV10-1	TRBJ2-1	.	ASSEGRVYNEQF
TRBV5-6	TRBJ1-3	.	ASSFQGSGNTIY
TRBV7-9	TRBJ2-3	.	ASSLSGASDTQY
TRBV5-1	TRBJ2-7	.	ASGGQSTYEQY
TRBV11-3	TRBJ2-1	.	ASSSENQGEQF
TRBV5-1	TRBJ2-3	.	ASSWNDPSTDTQY
TRBV3-1/TRBV3-2	TRBJ2-3	TRBD2	ASTTLAGGLDTQY
TRBV9	TRBJ2-7	.	ASSVGRGPSYEQY
TRBV2	TRBJ1-1	.	ASSVLGPPEAF
TRBV6-1	TRBJ1-6	.	ASSETGPNSPLH
TRBV25-1	TRBJ2-3	TRBD2	ASSRSGSSDTQY
TRBV10-3	TRBJ1-4	.	ATATSSTNEKLF
TRBV5-1	TRBJ1-6	.	ASSLTPNSPLH
TRBV4-2	TRBJ2-6	.	ASSQESGMGGANVLT
TRBV19	TRBJ1-2	TRBD1	ASSIGQGQYGYT
TRBV29-1	TRBJ1-4	TRBD1	SVRTRDSNEKLF